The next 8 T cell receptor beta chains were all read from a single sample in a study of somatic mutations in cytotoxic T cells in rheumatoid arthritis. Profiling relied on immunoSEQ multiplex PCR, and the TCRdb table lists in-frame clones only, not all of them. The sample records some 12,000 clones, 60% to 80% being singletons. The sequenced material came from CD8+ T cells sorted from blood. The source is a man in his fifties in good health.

The CDR3: CASSLEDGGYYGYTF. CDR3 DNA: TGCGCCAGCAGCCTAGAAGATGGTGGGTACTATGGCTACACCTTC. This chain connects TRBV4-1 to TRBJ1-2; D is unresolved. CDR1 MGHRA and CDR2 YSYEKL come from the germline V gene. The germline V and J ends were trimmed by 4 bases and 3 bases, with 15 bases remaining between them. This CDR3 is 15 amino acids long.

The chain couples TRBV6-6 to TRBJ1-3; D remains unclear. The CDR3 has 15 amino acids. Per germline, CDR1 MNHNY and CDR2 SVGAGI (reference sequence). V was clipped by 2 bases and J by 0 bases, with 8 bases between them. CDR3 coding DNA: TGTGCCAGCAGTTACGGAGGTTACTCTGGAAACACCATATATTTT. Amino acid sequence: CASSYGGYSGNTIYF.

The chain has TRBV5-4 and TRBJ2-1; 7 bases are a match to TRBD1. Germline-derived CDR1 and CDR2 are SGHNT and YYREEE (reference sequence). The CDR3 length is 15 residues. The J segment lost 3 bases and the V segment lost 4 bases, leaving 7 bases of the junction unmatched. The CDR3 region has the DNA TGTGCCAGCAGCCCTCGGACAGGAGGCTACAATGAGCAGTTCTTC. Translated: CASSPRTGGYNEQFF.

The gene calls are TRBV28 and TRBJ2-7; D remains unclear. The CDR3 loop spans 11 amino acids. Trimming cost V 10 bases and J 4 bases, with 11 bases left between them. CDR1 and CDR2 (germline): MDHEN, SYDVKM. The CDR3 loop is CATGRAYEQYV. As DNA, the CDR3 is TGTGCCACGGGTAGGGCTTACGAGCAGTACGTC.

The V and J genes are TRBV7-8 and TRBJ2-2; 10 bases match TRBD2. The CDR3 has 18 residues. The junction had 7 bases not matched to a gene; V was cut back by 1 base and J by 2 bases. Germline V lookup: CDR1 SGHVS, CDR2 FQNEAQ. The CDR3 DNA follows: TGTGCCAGCAGCTTAGTTAGCGGGAGGCCCATCAACACCGGGGAGCTGTTTTTT. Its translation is CASSLVSGRPINTGELFF.

The CDR3 region is CASSSRGYSPLHF. The CDR3 DNA reads TGTGCCAGCAGTTCTCGGGGGTATTCACCCCTCCACTTT. This sequence joins TRBV27 and TRBJ1-6; a weak D match, TRBD1 (5 bases). The CDR3 runs to 13 residues. Looked up from germline, CDR1 is MNHEY and CDR2 is SMNVEV (reference sequence). V was trimmed by 4 bases and J by 8 bases, leaving 9 bases between them.

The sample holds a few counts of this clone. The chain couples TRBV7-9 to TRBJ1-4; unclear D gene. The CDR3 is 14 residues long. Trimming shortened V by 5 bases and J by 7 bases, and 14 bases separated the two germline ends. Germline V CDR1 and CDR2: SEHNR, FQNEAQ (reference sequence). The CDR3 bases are TGTGCCAGCAGCGACGCGGGGTGGGCTGAAAAACTGTTTTTT. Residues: CASSDAGWAEKLFF.

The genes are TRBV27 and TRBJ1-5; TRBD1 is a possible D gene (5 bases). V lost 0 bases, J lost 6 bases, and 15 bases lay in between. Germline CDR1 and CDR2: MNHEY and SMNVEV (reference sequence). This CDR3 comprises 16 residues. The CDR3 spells CASSLSGVGYSQPQHF. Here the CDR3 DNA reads TGTGCCAGCAGTTTATCGGGGGTGGGCTACAGTCAGCCCCAGCATTTT.